Below, one TCR beta chain is given with its context. Its target is not known. TCRdb keeps only in-frame clones here, not all; method: immunoSEQ multiplex PCR. The sample contains tens of thousands of clones, approximately 93% of which appear only once. The source of the sample is a study of cytomegalovirus exposure and HLA in healthy donors. CDR3 length equals 14 residues. CDR1 and CDR2 (germline): SGHTA, FQGNSA. V lost 3 bases and J lost 0, with 9 bases in between. Whole-study results and caveats: Generally TCR sequences proved uncommon, though certain public TCRs appeared in numerous donors. Cytomegalovirus-associated TCR beta chains were listed, numbering 164. Among the CMV-associated chains, a few were confirmed in vitro as specific for CMV antigens.

The chain links TRBV7-2 to TRBJ2-7; a possible D gene is TRBD1 (6 bases). The receptor comes from a woman in her 30s in good health and CMV-seronegative. The sequencing sample was made of PBMCs. In DNA, the CDR3 is TGTGCCAGCAGCTTCGACAGGCACTCCTACGAGCAGTACTTC. It translates to CASSFDRHSYEQYF.